This T cell receptor beta chain was captured by sequencing in a study of T cell repertoires in ileal Crohn's disease. The germline gives CDR1 SGHTA, CDR2 FQGNSA. CDR3 length equals 14 residues. The V and J ends lost 5 bases and 4 bases, in that order; junction bases with no gene match: 4. The assay was immunoSEQ multiplex PCR, and TCRdb's table has in-frame clones only and misses some. The table has around 5,300 clones, 88% seen once; the top ten hold more than 0.8%. Lamina propria lymphocytes from surgical specimens were isolated on a density gradient before sorting. The chain has TRBV7-2 and TRBJ1-1, with 10 bases identical to TRBD1. Material: CD4+ T cells from ileum. This receptor was obtained from an adult with Crohn's disease. Some clones in this sample may be carry-over from other donors' samples. CDR3 nucleotides: TGTGCCAGCAGCCAGACAGGGGGCCGCACTGAAGCTTTCTTT. It yields the protein CASSQTGGRTEAFF.